This T cell receptor beta chain stems from a study of tumor-infiltrating lymphocytes in localized non-small cell lung cancer. Germline V CDR1 and CDR2: KGHSH, LQKENI. V was trimmed by 2 bases and J by 4 bases, leaving 17 bases between them. CDR3 size: 16 residues. Repertoires were generated with immunoSEQ multiplex PCR, while TCRdb's copy carries only in-frame clones and drops some. The table has over 9,500 clones, 80% to 85% seen once. This TCR derives from a human donor with non-small cell lung cancer. The chain has TRBV18 and TRBJ1-2, with D possibly matching TRBD1 (5 bases). The sequenced sample consisted of uninvolved lung tissue not adjacent to the tumor. The CDR3 nucleotides are TGTGCCAGCTCACCAAGCGAGGGGCGTGGGGGCTATGGCTACACCTTC. It codes for CASSPSEGRGGYGYTF. Supplemented by reference TRBV18 and TRBJ1-2, the full variable domain reads NAGVMQNPRHLVRRRGQEARLRCSPMKGHSHVYWYRQLPEEGLKFMVYLQKENIIDESGMPKERFSAEFPKEGPSILRIQQVVRGDSAAYFCASSPSEGRGGYGYTFGSGTRLTVV.